Given below is one T cell receptor beta chain in context. TEMRA cells were enriched by FACS, while CD8+ and CD4+ T cells were obtained through a negative isolation that was performed magnetically. With random hexamers, reverse transcription was performed on roughly 0.5 to 1 ug of RNA. Amplification of TCR beta CDR3 used immunoSEQ multiplex PCR across 54 Vbeta and 13 Jbeta. One entry per CDR3 protein, called by TCRdb with MiXCR from the immunoSEQ multiplex PCR reads. The sample consists of fewer than 200,000 distinct CDR3 sequences, 94% of them appearing once. The data were obtained in a study of CD8 T cells in Susac syndrome. CDR1 SGHVS and CDR2 FQNEAQ come from the germline V gene. The CDR3 totals 14 residues. Germline trimming cut 5 bases from V and 6 bases from J; bases unmatched to any gene: 6.

The material sequenced was CD4+ T cells from PBMCs. The genes are TRBV7-8 and TRBJ2-5; 10 bases are a match to TRBD1. The sequence derives from a human donor with Susac syndrome. CDR3 in DNA: TGTGCCAGCAGCCTGGGACAGGGGTCAAAGACCCAGTACTTC. Residues: CASSLGQGSKTQYF.